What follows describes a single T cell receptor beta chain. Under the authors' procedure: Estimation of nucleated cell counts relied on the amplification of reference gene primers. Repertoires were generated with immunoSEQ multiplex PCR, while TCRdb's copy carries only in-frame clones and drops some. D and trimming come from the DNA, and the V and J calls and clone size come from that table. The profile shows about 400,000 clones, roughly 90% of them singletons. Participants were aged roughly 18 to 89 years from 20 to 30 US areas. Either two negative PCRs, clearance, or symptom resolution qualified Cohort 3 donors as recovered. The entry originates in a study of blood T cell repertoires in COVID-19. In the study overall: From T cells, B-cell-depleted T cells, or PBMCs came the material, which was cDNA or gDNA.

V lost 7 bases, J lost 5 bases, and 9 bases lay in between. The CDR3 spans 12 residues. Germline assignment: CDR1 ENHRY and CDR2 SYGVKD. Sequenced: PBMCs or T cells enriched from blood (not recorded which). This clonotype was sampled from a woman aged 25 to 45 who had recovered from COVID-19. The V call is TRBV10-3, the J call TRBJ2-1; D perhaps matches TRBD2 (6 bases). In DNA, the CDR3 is TGTGCCATCATGGGGGAGGACAATGAGCAGTTCTTC. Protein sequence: CAIMGEDNEQFF.